These T cell receptor beta chains were read from a single sample in a study of OX40 agonist ivuxolimab in advanced cancers. Sequenced by immunoSEQ multiplex PCR; TCRdb stores in-frame clones only, minus some. Here the sample spans about 78,000 clones, 85% to 95% being singletons. Here the sequenced sample was CD4+ or CD8+ T cells sorted from blood, taken in a trial of the OX40 agonist ivuxolimab. All receptors derive from an adult with an advanced solid tumor such as melanoma, head and neck, liver or kidney cancer. CDR3s include the opening cysteine and the closing phenylalanine or tryptophan. The D gene is left open where the match is weak. Clone size appears in some rows only: once, few, many, or a class for an expanded clone.

V	size	J	D	CDR3	DNA
TRBV5-4	.	TRBJ1-1	.	CASSFGQQNTEAFF	TGTGCCAGCAGCTTCGGACAGCAGAACACTGAAGCTTTCTTT
TRBV4-1	.	TRBJ2-1	TRBD2	CASSRGGTAHGGQFF	TGCGCCAGCAGCCGCGGGGGGACCGCGCACGGGGGGCAGTTCTTC
TRBV18	.	TRBJ1-2	TRBD1	CASSLRDRAVYGYTF	TGTGCCAGCTCACTTAGGGACAGGGCCGTCTATGGCTACACCTTC
TRBV28	.	TRBJ1-5	.	CASRGGNQPQHF	TGTGCCAGCAGGGGGGGCAATCAGCCCCAGCATTTT
TRBV6-5	.	TRBJ1-3	.	CASSYGPPSSGNTIYF	TGTGCCAGCAGTTACGGGCCCCCCTCCTCTGGAAACACCATATATTTT
TRBV7-2	.	TRBJ1-3	.	CASSFQLGAGAFSGNTIYF	TGTGCCAGCAGCTTCCAACTGGGGGCAGGGGCGTTTTCTGGAAACACCATATATTTT
TRBV28	.	TRBJ2-5	.	CASSLAGQRQETQYF	TGTGCCAGCAGTTTGGCGGGACAGAGACAAGAGACCCAGTACTTC
TRBV28	once	TRBJ1-5	.	CASSLVFGQPQHF	TGTGCCAGCAGTTTGGTATTCGGTCAGCCCCAGCATTTT
TRBV9	.	TRBJ2-2	TRBD2	CASSVVAGVAGELFF	TGTGCCAGCAGCGTAGTAGCGGGAGTGGCCGGGGAGCTGTTTTTT
TRBV14	.	TRBJ1-1	.	CASSVQRNTEAFF	TGTGCCAGCAGCGTGCAGAGAAACACTGAAGCTTTCTTT
TRBV20-1	few	TRBJ1-1	.	CSARVTDEAFF	TGCAGTGCTAGGGTGACAGACGAAGCTTTCTTT
TRBV15	.	TRBJ2-1	TRBD2	CATSRDLNAGAYNEQFF	TGTGCCACCAGCAGAGATCTAAACGCGGGAGCCTACAATGAGCAGTTCTTC
TRBV5-1	.	TRBJ1-5	.	CASSPEGLNHQPQHF	TGCGCCAGTTCCCCGGAGGGCCTGAATCATCAGCCCCAGCATTTT
TRBV30	few	TRBJ1-1	.	CAWTSTEAFF	TGTGCCTGGACCAGCACTGAAGCTTTCTTT
TRBV5-1	once	TRBJ2-3	TRBD2	CASSSSGSGDTQYF	TGCGCCAGCAGCTCCAGCGGGAGCGGGGATACGCAGTATTTT
TRBV5-4	.	TRBJ2-3	.	CASSRGGGSDTDTQYF	TGTGCCAGCAGCCGGGGAGGGGGGTCAGACACAGATACGCAGTATTTT
TRBV29-1	.	TRBJ2-7	.	CSVGTDDSYEQYF	TGCAGCGTCGGGACGGACGACTCCTACGAGCAGTACTTC
TRBV30	.	TRBJ2-7	.	CAWSVKGQQEYYEQYF	TGTGCCTGGAGTGTTAAGGGTCAACAAGAATATTACGAGCAGTACTTC
TRBV27	once	TRBJ1-6	TRBD1	CASSLSPAGGDSPLHF	TGTGCCAGCAGTTTATCTCCCGCAGGGGGCGATTCACCCCTCCACTTT
TRBV6-1	.	TRBJ1-5	.	CASEDLRGNQPQHF	TGTGCCAGCGAGGATCTCCGAGGCAATCAGCCCCAGCATTTT
TRBV18	.	TRBJ2-3	TRBD2	CASSAGTSGRDTQYF	TGTGCCAGCTCAGCCGGGACTAGCGGGAGAGATACGCAGTATTTT
TRBV5-1	.	TRBJ1-1	.	CASSLVIGGDTEAFF	TGCGCCAGCAGCTTGGTAATTGGGGGCGATACTGAAGCTTTCTTT
TRBV5-4	.	TRBJ2-7	.	CASSLGQDPYEQYF	TGTGCCAGCAGCTTGGGCCAGGACCCCTACGAGCAGTACTTC
TRBV6-5	.	TRBJ2-7	.	CASRPEGYEQYF	TGTGCCAGCAGGCCCGAGGGCTACGAGCAGTACTTC
TRBV7-6	.	TRBJ2-7	TRBD2	CASTLQPILAGVGEQYF	TGTGCCAGCACCCTCCAACCCATCCTAGCGGGAGTGGGGGAGCAGTACTTC
TRBV7-2	.	TRBJ1-4	.	CASSLQSGGSGKLFF	TGTGCCAGCAGCTTACAATCGGGGGGTTCGGGAAAACTGTTTTTT
TRBV6-6	.	TRBJ2-7	.	CASSLTYEQYF	TGTGCCAGCAGCCTCACCTACGAGCAGTACTTC
TRBV7-8	.	TRBJ1-2	.	CASSSAGGWSYTF	TGTGCCAGCAGCTCGGCCGGGGGTTGGAGCTACACCTTC
TRBV5-4	.	TRBJ2-1	.	CASSLGQPAYNEQFF	TGTGCCAGCAGCTTGGGGCAGCCTGCCTACAATGAGCAGTTCTTC
TRBV28	once	TRBJ1-2	.	CASTQPPGHLNYGYTF	TGTGCCAGCACTCAACCGCCGGGACACCTTAACTATGGCTACACCTTC
TRBV6-1	.	TRBJ1-4	.	CASSEGGRSRREKLFF	TGTGCCAGCAGTGAAGGAGGGCGGTCACGCCGGGAAAAACTGTTTTTT
TRBV30	.	TRBJ1-5	.	CAWSVRGNQPQHF	TGTGCCTGGAGCGTCAGGGGCAATCAGCCCCAGCATTTT
TRBV30	.	TRBJ1-1	.	CAWSVGAIGNTEAFF	TGTGCCTGGAGTGTAGGGGCCATAGGGAACACTGAAGCTTTCTTT
TRBV5-4	once	TRBJ2-1	.	CASSPSSSYNEQFF	TGTGCCAGCAGCCCCTCTAGCTCCTACAATGAGCAGTTCTTC
TRBV5-1	.	TRBJ2-1	.	CASSSQANEQFF	TGCGCCAGCAGCTCACAGGCCAATGAGCAGTTCTTC
TRBV5-1	.	TRBJ1-2	TRBD1	CASSSGQGGGYTF	TGCGCCAGCAGCTCGGGACAGGGTGGGGGCTACACCTTC
TRBV19	.	TRBJ2-6	.	CASRRTGANVLTF	TGTGCCAGCCGTCGAACTGGGGCCAACGTCCTGACTTTC
TRBV5-1	.	TRBJ1-1	TRBD1	CASSLMGQGAFTEAFF	TGCGCCAGCAGCTTGATGGGTCAGGGGGCATTCACTGAAGCTTTCTTT